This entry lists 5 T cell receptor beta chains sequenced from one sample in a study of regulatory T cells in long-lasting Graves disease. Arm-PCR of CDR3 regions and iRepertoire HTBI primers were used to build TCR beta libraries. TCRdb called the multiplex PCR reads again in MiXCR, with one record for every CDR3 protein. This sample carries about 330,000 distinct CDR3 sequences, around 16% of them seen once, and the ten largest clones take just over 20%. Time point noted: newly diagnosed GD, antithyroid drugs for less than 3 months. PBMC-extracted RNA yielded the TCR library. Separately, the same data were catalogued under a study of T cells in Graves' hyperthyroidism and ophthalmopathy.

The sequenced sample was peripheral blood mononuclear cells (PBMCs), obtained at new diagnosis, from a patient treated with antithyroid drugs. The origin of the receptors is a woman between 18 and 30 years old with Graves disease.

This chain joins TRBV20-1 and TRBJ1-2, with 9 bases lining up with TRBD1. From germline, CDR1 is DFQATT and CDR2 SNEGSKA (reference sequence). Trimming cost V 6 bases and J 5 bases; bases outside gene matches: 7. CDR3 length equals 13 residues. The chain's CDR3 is CSAWTGVVYGYTF. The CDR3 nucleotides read TGCAGTGCATGGACAGGGGTTGTTTATGGCTACACCTTC.

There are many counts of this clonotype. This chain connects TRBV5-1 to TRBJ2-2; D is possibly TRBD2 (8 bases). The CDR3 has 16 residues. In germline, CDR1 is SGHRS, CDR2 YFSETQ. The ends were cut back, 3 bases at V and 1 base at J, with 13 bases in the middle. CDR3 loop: CASSSGGGLNTGELFF. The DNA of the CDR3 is TGCGCCAGCAGCTCGGGAGGGGGCTTGAACACCGGGGAGCTGTTTTTT.

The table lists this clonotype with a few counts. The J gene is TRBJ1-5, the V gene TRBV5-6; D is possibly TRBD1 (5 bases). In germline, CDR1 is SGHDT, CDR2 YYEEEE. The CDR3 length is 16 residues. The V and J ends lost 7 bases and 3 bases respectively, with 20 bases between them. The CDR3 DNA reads TGTGCCAGCCACGTACTAGGGGATCGCGACAATCAGCCCCAGCATTTT. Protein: CASHVLGDRDNQPQHF. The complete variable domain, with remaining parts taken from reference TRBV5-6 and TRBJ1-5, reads DAGVTQSPTHLIKTRGQQVTLRCSPKSGHDTVSWYQQALGQGPQFIFQYYEEEERQRGNFPDRFSGHQFPNYSSELNVNALLLGDSALYLCASHVLGDRDNQPQHFGDGTRLSIL.

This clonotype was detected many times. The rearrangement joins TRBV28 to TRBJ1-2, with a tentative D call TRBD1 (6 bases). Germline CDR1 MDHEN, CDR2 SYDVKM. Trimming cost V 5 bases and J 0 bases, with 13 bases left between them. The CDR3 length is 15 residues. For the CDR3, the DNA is TGTGCCAGCAGTCCACAGGGAGAAACTAACTATGGCTACACCTTC. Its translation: CASSPQGETNYGYTF.

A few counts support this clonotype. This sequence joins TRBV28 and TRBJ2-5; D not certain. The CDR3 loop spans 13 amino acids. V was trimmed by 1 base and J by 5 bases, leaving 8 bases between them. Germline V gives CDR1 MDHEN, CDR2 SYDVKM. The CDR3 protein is CASSLSGFETQYF. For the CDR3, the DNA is TGTGCCAGCAGTTTATCTGGGTTCGAGACCCAGTACTTC.